The 3 T cell receptor beta chains below were found in one sample sequenced in a study of human T cells and chemical hapten exposure. TCRdb passed the RACE reads through MiXCR, listing each CDR3 protein once. Of approximately 52,000 distinct CDR3 sequences listed, 9.4% are singletons. The time point is: pre-sensitization, week 0. Treatment described: therapeutic diphenylcyclopropenone sensitization with weekly scalp DPC. Sequenced material: whole blood, taken in connection with sensitization to the hapten diphenylcyclopropenone (DPC). These receptors all stem from a woman aged 40 to 50 with alopecia areata. Some clones in this sample may be carry-over from other donors' samples.

Comment on this clonotype: Given a much more abundant clone one base away, this may be a read error. This chain's CDR3 is CASSLQGSSYNEQFF. In DNA, the CDR3 is TGTGCCAGCAGCTTACAGGGGAGCTCCTACAATGAGCAGTTCTTC. The V gene is TRBV7-3, the J gene TRBJ2-1, with a weak D call TRBD1 (6 bases). Germline V gene lookup returns CDR1 SGHTA and CDR2 FQGTGA. This CDR3 spans 15 amino acids. V was trimmed by 2 bases and J by 0 bases, leaving 8 bases between them.

This clonotype was counted many times. This chain connects TRBV12-3 or TRBV12-4 to TRBJ1-1, with TRBD1 matching over 7 bases. V shed 5 bases and J 0 bases; nucleotides not matched to a gene: 3. The CDR3 consists of 14 residues. The CDR3 spells CASSDRALNTEAFF. Here the CDR3 DNA reads TGTGCCAGCAGTGACAGGGCTCTGAACACTGAAGCTTTCTTT.

At least ten counts were recorded for this clonotype. The V call is TRBV7-2, the J call TRBJ2-5; D gene uncertain. Germline CDR1 SGHTA, CDR2 FQGNSA. The CDR3 loop spans 14 amino acids. V shed 0 bases and J shed 1 base, with 6 bases lying between them. The CDR3 DNA reads TGTGCCAGCAGCTTAGCAAGCGCCCAAGAGACCCAGTACTTC. Its translation is CASSLASAQETQYF.